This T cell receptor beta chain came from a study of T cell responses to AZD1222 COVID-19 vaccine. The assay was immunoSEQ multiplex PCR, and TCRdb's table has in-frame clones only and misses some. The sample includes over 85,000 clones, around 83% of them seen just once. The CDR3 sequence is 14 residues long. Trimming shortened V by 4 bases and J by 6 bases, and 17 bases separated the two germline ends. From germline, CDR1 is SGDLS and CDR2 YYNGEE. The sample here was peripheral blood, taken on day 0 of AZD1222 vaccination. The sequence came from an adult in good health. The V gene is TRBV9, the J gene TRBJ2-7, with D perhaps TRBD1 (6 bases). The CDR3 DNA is TGTGCCAGCAGCTCTCAGATGGGGGCCGCCGAGCAGTACTTC. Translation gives CASSSQMGAAEQYF.